The 20 T cell receptor beta chains below all came from one sample that was sequenced in a study of OX40 agonist ivuxolimab in advanced cancers. Using immunoSEQ multiplex PCR, the repertoire was profiled, and TCRdb retains in-frame clones only, with some absent. The sample includes just under 65,000 clones, about 89% of them seen just once. The source material was CD4+ or CD8+ T cells sorted from blood, sampled in a trial of the OX40 agonist ivuxolimab. The receptors here all came from an adult with an advanced solid tumor such as melanoma, head and neck, liver or kidney cancer.

The chain is built from TRBV6-5 and TRBJ2-3, with 9 bases aligning to TRBD1. CDR3 length: 15 amino acids. V dropped 5 bases and J dropped 5; count of bases not matched to a gene: 8. Looked up from germline, CDR1 is MNHEY and CDR2 is SVGAGI. The CDR3 nucleotides are TGTGCCAGCAGTCAACAGGGGGCGCAGGTAGATACGCAGTATTTT. This gives the protein CASSQQGAQVDTQYF.

This clone appeared a few times. The chain employs TRBV2 and TRBJ1-5; tentative D call: TRBD1 (5 bases). Germline CDR1 SNHLY, CDR2 FYNNEI. The ends were cut back, 8 bases at V and 5 bases at J, with 25 bases in the middle. The CDR3 covers 17 residues. CDR3 sequence: CASDRRRGAESDQPQHF. The DNA of the CDR3 is TGTGCCAGCGATCGAAGGCGGGGCGCAGAATCCGATCAGCCCCAGCATTTT.

The rearrangement links TRBV15 to TRBJ1-5; 12 bases align to TRBD1. V trimming: 3 bases; J trimming: 2 bases; junction bases outside the gene matches: 11. This CDR3 is 19 amino acids long. Germline CDR1 is LNHNV and CDR2 is YYDKDF (reference sequence). In DNA, the CDR3 is TGTGCCACCAGCAGTAGACGGGGACAGGGGGCAGTGGGCAATCAGCCCCAGCATTTT. Encoded protein: CATSSRRGQGAVGNQPQHF. The full variable domain, its missing parts supplied by reference TRBV15 and TRBJ1-5, is DAMVIQNPRYQVTQFGKPVTLSCSQTLNHNVMYWYQQKSSQAPKLLFHYYDKDFNNEADTPDNFQSRRPNTSFCFLDIRSPGLGDTAMYLCATSSRRGQGAVGNQPQHFGDGTRLSIL.

In this sample, this clone turned up once. The rearrangement links TRBV9 to TRBJ2-5, with 8 bases identical to TRBD1. J lost 5 bases, V lost 0 bases, and 9 bases had no gene match. In germline, CDR1 is SGDLS, CDR2 YYNGEE. This CDR3 spans 16 amino acids. The CDR3 nucleotides are TGTGCCAGCAGCGTAGGGGCAGGGGGCGTTGGGGAGACCCAGTACTTC. The encoded protein is CASSVGAGGVGETQYF.

V is TRBV18 and J is TRBJ1-3; a possible D gene is TRBD1 (5 bases). The germline V gene encodes CDR1 KGHSH and CDR2 LQKENI. The CDR3 totals 16 residues. V shed 6 bases and J shed 0 bases, with 15 bases lying between them. The CDR3 reads CASSEAGLSSGNTIYF. The CDR3, as DNA: TGTGCCAGCTCCGAGGCGGGGCTTAGCTCTGGAAACACCATATATTTT.

This chain joins TRBV7-2 and TRBJ1-1; D is possibly TRBD1 (6 bases). CDR3 length: 14 residues. Trimming removed 5 bases from V and 11 bases from J, with 21 bases in between. Looked up from germline, CDR1 is SGHTA and CDR2 is FQGNSA. In DNA form, the CDR3 reads TGTGCCAGCAGCGCATCACAGGGTATAGGTAGGGCTTTCTTT. It specifies CASSASQGIGRAFF.

The V call is TRBV28, the J call TRBJ2-2; D might be TRBD2 (8 bases). Germline V gene sequence: CDR1 MDHEN, CDR2 SYDVKM. This CDR3 is built from 13 residues. The V end was cut by 8 bases, the J end by 4 bases, with 11 bases between. The CDR3 coding sequence is TGTGCCAGCCGGGAGGGGGCCACCGGGGAGCTGTTTTTT. Translation gives CASREGATGELFF. Looking up the rest from reference TRBV28 and TRBJ2-2 gives the full variable domain: DVKVTQSSRYLVKRTGEKVFLECVQDMDHENMFWYRQDPGLGLRLIYFSYDVKMKEKGDIPEGYSVSREKKERFSLILESASTNQTSMYLCASREGATGELFFGEGSRLTVL.

The chain has TRBV9 and TRBJ1-1; a possible D gene is TRBD1 (6 bases). V was cut by 4 bases and J by 4 bases, with 11 bases left in between. In germline, CDR1 is SGDLS, CDR2 YYNGEE. The CDR3 loop spans 13 amino acids. The CDR3 region has the DNA TGTGCCAGCAGCCAGGACAGTGCCACTGAAGCTTTCTTT. This encodes CASSQDSATEAFF.

The chain carries TRBV19 and TRBJ2-2, with 9 bases lining up with TRBD1. Germline CDR1 LNHDA, CDR2 SQIVND (reference sequence). This CDR3 is built from 15 residues. With V trimmed by 4 bases and J by 6 bases, 6 bases remained unmatched. The CDR3 region is CASSTTGGNPGELFF. The CDR3 DNA reads as TGTGCCAGTAGTACGACAGGGGGTAATCCCGGGGAGCTGTTTTTT.

This clone was seen more than once but under ten times. The genes are TRBV5-1 and TRBJ1-4; 7 bases are a match to TRBD1. Trimming cost V 7 bases and J 4 bases; bases outside gene matches: 4. CDR3 length equals 13 residues. The germline gives CDR1 SGHRS, CDR2 YFSETQ. CDR3 protein: CASGRGSNEKLFF. In DNA form, the CDR3 reads TGCGCCAGCGGCAGGGGGAGTAATGAAAAACTGTTTTTT.

The chain joins TRBV4-2 to TRBJ2-1; 7 bases fit TRBD1. Germline CDR1 is LGHNA and CDR2 is YNFKEQ. The CDR3 sequence is 17 residues long. Losses at the gene ends were 0 bases for V and 3 bases for J; bases not matched to a gene: 8. CDR3 nucleotide sequence: TGTGCCAGCAGCCAAGAACCTCCGGGACAGATCTACAATGAGCAGTTCTTC. It yields the protein CASSQEPPGQIYNEQFF.

With regard to this clone: A read error may produce the germline difference seen at one junction end. V and J are TRBV15 and TRBJ2-3, with TRBD1 matching over 7 bases. The germline CDR1 and CDR2 sequences are LNHNV and YYDKDF (reference sequence). This CDR3 comprises 16 residues. CDR3 sequence reads: CATRRDRGQFTNTQYF. For the CDR3, the DNA is TGTGCCACCAGAAGAGATCGGGGACAGTTCACGAATACGCAGTATTTT.

The chain uses TRBV18 and TRBJ1-2; TRBD1 is a possible D gene (5 bases). The CDR3 sequence is 12 residues long. V lost 3 bases and J 8 bases, leaving 10 bases between the germline ends. The germline V gene has CDR1 KGHSH and CDR2 LQKENI. CDR3 sequence reads: CASSPQGGGYTF. DNA for the CDR3: TGTGCCAGCTCACCGCAGGGAGGAGGCTACACCTTC.

The V gene is TRBV27, the J gene TRBJ2-3, with D unclear. CDR3 length: 17 amino acids. Deletions cut 0 bases from V and 2 bases from J, with 15 bases between. Germline CDR1 is MNHEY and CDR2 is SMNVEV (reference sequence). The CDR3 is CASSLSAGATITDTQYF. CDR3 coding DNA: TGTGCCAGCAGTTTATCCGCAGGCGCTACTATCACAGATACGCAGTATTTT.

CDR3 in DNA: TGTGCCAGCTCCCGGACAGGGGGATCAACTAATGAAAAACTGTTTTTT. Its protein is CASSRTGGSTNEKLFF. This chain links TRBV2 with TRBJ1-4; 10 bases fit TRBD1. This CDR3 region has 16 residues. V gave up 8 bases and J gave up 0 bases; unmatched junction bases: 6. CDR1 and CDR2 from the germline V gene are SNHLY and FYNNEI. The full variable domain, completed using reference TRBV2 and TRBJ1-4, is EPEVTQTPSHQVTQMGQEVILRCVPISNHLYFYWYRQILGQKVEFLVSFYNNEISEKSEIFDDQFSVERPDGSNFTLKIRSTKLEDSAMYFCASSRTGGSTNEKLFFGSGTQLSVL.

The J gene is TRBJ2-3, the V gene TRBV27; TRBD2 matches 10 bases. CDR1 and CDR2 (germline): MNHEY, SMNVEV (reference sequence). V dropped 6 bases and J dropped 5; count of bases not matched to a gene: 11. The CDR3 runs to 16 residues. CDR3: CASRNPSGSSGDTQYF. The CDR3, as DNA: TGTGCCAGCAGGAATCCTAGCGGGAGTAGTGGAGATACGCAGTATTTT.

J is TRBJ2-1 and V is TRBV4-2; TRBD2 matches at 8 bases. Trimming removed 0 bases from V and 4 bases from J; junction bases left unmatched: 5. The CDR3 is 16 amino acids. From germline, CDR1 is LGHNA and CDR2 YNFKEQ. CDR3 DNA: TGTGCCAGCAGCCAAGAAAGCAGCGGGAGTTACAATGAGCAGTTCTTC. Its translation is CASSQESSGSYNEQFF.

The V and J genes are TRBV4-2 and TRBJ2-5, with 13 bases matching TRBD2. The J segment lost 5 bases and the V segment lost 1 base, leaving 4 bases of the junction unmatched. Per germline, CDR1 LGHNA and CDR2 YNFKEQ. The CDR3 has 16 residues. CDR3 residues: CASSQGLAGGGETQYF. The CDR3 DNA reads TGTGCCAGCAGCCAAGGACTAGCGGGAGGAGGTGAGACCCAGTACTTC.

The chain is built from TRBV28 and TRBJ2-3; TRBD1 matches 8 bases. In germline, CDR1 is MDHEN, CDR2 SYDVKM. Unmatched junction bases numbered 9, after V lost 7 bases and J lost 0 bases. The CDR3 totals 16 residues. CDR3 region: CASTVGTGASTDTQYF. CDR3 nucleotide sequence: TGTGCCAGCACCGTGGGGACAGGTGCTAGCACAGATACGCAGTATTTT.

The V gene is TRBV2, the J gene TRBJ2-5; D is ambiguous. Germline V lookup: CDR1 SNHLY, CDR2 FYNNEI. The CDR3 runs 15 residues. V lost 6 bases to trimming and J lost 4 bases, with 18 bases between them. The chain's CDR3 is CASRSKSLGRETQYF. The CDR3 DNA is TGTGCCAGCAGGAGCAAAAGTTTGGGAAGAGAGACCCAGTACTTC. Combining the CDR3 with reference TRBV2 and TRBJ2-5 gives the whole variable domain EPEVTQTPSHQVTQMGQEVILRCVPISNHLYFYWYRQILGQKVEFLVSFYNNEISEKSEIFDDQFSVERPDGSNFTLKIRSTKLEDSAMYFCASRSKSLGRETQYFGPGTRLLVL.